The sample holds many counts of the clone carrying this TCR beta chain. Its antigen is unknown. This entry is derived from a study of T cell repertoires in cytomegalovirus infection. The study, taken as a whole, reports: Individuals carrying CMV plus the relevant HLA were identified by cumulative frequency of public TCR beta families.

TCRdb redid the calling of the reads with MiXCR, one entry per CDR3 protein. The repertoire consists of approximately 300,000 distinct CDR3 sequences, with 25% occurring once and the leading ten covering about an eighth. The V and J ends lost 3 bases and 7 bases, in that order; junction bases with no gene match: 11. The CDR3 totals 17 residues. CDR1 is SGHTA and CDR2 is FQGNSA in the germline V gene. The TCR sequence derives from a human donor in good health (CMV status not recorded). Some clones in this sample may be carry-over from other donors' samples. The rearrangement joins TRBV7-2 to TRBJ2-1; 11 bases are a match to TRBD2. The material was cultured PBMCs, obtained from culture after CMV antigen stimulation. The CDR3 reads CASSFTGLTSGRNEQFF. The CDR3, as DNA: TGTGCCAGCAGCTTCACGGGGTTAACTAGCGGGAGAAATGAGCAGTTCTTC.